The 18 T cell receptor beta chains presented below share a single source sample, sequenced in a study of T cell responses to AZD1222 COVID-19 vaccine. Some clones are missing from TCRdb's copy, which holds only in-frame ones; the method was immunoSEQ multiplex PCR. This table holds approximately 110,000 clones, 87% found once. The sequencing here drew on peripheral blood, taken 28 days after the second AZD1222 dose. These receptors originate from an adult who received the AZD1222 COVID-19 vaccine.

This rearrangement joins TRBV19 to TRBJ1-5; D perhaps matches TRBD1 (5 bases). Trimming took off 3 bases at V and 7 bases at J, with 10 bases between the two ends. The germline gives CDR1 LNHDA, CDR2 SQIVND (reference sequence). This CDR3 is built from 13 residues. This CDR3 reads CASSMGGGQPQHF. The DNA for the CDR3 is TGTGCCAGTAGTATGGGCGGGGGACAGCCCCAGCATTTT. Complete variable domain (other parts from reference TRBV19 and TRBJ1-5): DGGITQSPKYLFRKEGQNVTLSCEQNLNHDAMYWYRQDPGQGLRLIYYSQIVNDFQKGDIAEGYSVSREKKESFPLTVTSAQKNPTAFYLCASSMGGGQPQHFGDGTRLSIL.

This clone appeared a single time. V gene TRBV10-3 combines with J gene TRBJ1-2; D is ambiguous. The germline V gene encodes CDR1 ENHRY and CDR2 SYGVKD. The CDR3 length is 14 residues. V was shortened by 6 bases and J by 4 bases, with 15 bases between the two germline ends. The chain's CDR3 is CAISSSTQAYGYTF. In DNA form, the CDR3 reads TGTGCCATCAGCAGCTCGACACAAGCCTATGGCTACACCTTC.

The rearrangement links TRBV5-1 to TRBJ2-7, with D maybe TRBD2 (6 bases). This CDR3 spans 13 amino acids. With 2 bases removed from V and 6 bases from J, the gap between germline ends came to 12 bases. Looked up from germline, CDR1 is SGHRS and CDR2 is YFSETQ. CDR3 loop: CASSLMTSGEQYF. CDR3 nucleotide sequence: TGCGCCAGCAGCTTAATGACTAGTGGCGAGCAGTACTTC.

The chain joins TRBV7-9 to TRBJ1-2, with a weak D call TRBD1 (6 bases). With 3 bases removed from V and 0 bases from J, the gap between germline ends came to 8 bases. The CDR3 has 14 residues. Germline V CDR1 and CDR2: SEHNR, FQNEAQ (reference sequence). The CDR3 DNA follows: TGTGCCAGCAGCTTGACAGGAGCTAACTATGGCTACACCTTC. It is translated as CASSLTGANYGYTF.

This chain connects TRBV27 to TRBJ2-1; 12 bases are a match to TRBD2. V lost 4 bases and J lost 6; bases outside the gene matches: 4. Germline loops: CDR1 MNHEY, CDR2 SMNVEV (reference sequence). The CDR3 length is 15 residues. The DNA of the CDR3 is TGTGCCAGCAGTTCGACTAGCGGGAGCCCCAATGAGCAGTTCTTC. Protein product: CASSSTSGSPNEQFF.

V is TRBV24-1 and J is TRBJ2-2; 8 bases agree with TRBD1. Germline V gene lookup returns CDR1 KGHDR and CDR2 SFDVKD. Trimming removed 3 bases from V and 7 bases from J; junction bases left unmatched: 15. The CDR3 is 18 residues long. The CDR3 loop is CATSDTSTWTGMGGELFF. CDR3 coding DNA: TGTGCCACCAGTGATACCTCCACCTGGACAGGGATGGGCGGGGAGCTGTTTTTT.

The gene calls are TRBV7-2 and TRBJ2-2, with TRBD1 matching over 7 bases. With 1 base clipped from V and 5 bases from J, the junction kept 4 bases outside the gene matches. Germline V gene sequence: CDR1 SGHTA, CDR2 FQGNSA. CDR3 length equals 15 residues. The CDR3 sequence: CASSLGQGRTGELFF. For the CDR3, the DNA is TGTGCCAGCAGCTTAGGACAGGGCAGGACCGGGGAGCTGTTTTTT.

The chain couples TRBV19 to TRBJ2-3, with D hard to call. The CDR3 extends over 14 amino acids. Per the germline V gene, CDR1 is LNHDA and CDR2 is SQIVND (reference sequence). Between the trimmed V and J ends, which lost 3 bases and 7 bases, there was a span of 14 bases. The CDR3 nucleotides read TGTGCCAGTAGTATTCCCGGTAACTTGAATACGCAGTATTTT. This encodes CASSIPGNLNTQYF.

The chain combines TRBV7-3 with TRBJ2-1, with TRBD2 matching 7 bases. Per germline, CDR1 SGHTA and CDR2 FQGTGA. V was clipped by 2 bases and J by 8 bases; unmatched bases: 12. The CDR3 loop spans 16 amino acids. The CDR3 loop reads CASSLSAGAPFDEQFF. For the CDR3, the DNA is TGTGCCAGCAGCTTATCTGCGGGAGCCCCCTTCGATGAGCAGTTCTTC. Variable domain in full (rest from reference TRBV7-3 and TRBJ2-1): GAGVSQTPSNKVTEKGKYVELRCDPISGHTALYWYRQSLGQGPEFLIYFQGTGAADDSGLPNDRFFAVRPEGSVSTLKIQRTERGDSAVYLCASSLSAGAPFDEQFFGPGTRLTVL.

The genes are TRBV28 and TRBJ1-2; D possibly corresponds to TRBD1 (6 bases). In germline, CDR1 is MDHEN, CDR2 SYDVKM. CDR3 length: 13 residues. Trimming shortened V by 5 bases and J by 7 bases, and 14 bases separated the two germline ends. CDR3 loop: CASSEGQFVGYTF. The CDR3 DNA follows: TGTGCCAGCAGTGAAGGACAGTTCGTTGGCTACACCTTC.

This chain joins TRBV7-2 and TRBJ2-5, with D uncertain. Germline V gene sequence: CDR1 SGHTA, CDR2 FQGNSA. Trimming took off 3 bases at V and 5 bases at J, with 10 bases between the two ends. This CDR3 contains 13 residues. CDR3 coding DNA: TGTGCCAGCAGCTTTCTAGGGTCGGAGACCCAGTACTTC. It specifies CASSFLGSETQYF.

The CDR3 region has the DNA TGTGCCATCAGTGACGCAGGGAACTATGGCTACACCTTC. Amino acids: CAISDAGNYGYTF. The rearrangement joins TRBV10-3 to TRBJ1-2; tentative D call: TRBD1 (5 bases). The CDR3 totals 13 residues. Germline V CDR1 and CDR2: ENHRY, SYGVKD. V was clipped by 3 bases and J by 2 bases, with 7 bases between them.

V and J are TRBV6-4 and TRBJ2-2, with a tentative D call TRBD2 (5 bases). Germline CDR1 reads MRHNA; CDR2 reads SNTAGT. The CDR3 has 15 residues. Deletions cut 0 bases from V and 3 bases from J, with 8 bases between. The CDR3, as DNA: TGTGCCAGCAGTGACTCCCCCGGGGACACCGGGGAGCTGTTTTTT. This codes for CASSDSPGDTGELFF.

CDR3 amino acids: CASSQAHGGDYGYTF. CDR3 in DNA: TGCGCCAGCAGCCAGGCCCACGGGGGGGACTATGGCTACACCTTC. The rearrangement uses TRBV4-1 and TRBJ1-2; possible D gene TRBD1, 5 bases. CDR1 and CDR2 from the germline V gene are MGHRA and YSYEKL. V was clipped by 3 bases and J by 3 bases, with 14 bases between them. CDR3 length equals 15 residues.

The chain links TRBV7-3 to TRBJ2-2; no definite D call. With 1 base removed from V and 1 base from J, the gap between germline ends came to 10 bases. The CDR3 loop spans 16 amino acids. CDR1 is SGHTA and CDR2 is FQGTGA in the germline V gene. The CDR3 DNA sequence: TGTGCCAGCAGCTTAAATCCACCCCAGAACACCGGGGAGCTGTTTTTT. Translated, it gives CASSLNPPQNTGELFF.

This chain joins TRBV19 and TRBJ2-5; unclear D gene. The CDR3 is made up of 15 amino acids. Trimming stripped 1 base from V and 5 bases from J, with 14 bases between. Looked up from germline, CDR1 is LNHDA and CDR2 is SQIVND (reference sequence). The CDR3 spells CASSIGSRLVETQYF. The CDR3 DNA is TGTGCCAGTAGTATAGGGAGTAGATTGGTGGAGACCCAGTACTTC.

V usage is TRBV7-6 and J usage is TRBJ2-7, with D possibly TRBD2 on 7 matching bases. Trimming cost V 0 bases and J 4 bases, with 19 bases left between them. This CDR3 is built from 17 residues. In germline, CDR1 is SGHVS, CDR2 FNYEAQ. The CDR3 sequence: CASSLASGGESGYEQYF. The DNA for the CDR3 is TGTGCCAGCAGCTTAGCCTCGGGGGGCGAAAGTGGATACGAGCAGTACTTC. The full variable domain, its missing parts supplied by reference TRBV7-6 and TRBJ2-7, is GAGVSQSPRYKVTKRGQDVALRCDPISGHVSLYWYRQALGQGPEFLTYFNYEAQQDKSGLPNDRFSAERPEGSISTLTIQRTEQRDSAMYRCASSLASGGESGYEQYFGPGTRLTVT.

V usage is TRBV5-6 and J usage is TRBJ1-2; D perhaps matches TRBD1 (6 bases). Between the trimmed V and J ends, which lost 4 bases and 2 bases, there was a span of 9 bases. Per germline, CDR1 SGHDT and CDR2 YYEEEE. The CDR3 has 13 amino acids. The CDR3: CASSPDRNYGYTF. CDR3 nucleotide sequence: TGTGCCAGCAGCCCCGACAGGAACTATGGCTACACCTTC.